This section outlines one T cell receptor (beta chain) sequence together with its context. The antigen remains undetermined. The data derive from a study of OX40 agonist ivuxolimab in advanced cancers. Study-wide results and limits: Relative to CD4+, CD8+ T cells held more expanded clones on average.

Blood draws occurred at baseline, cycle 4 day 1, and cycle 7 day 1. Germline V gives CDR1 MGHRA, CDR2 YSYEKL. Between the trimmed V and J ends, which lost 3 bases and 6 bases, there was a span of 9 bases. The CDR3 totals 13 residues. Only in-frame clones appear in the TCRdb table, and some are missing; sequencing was by immunoSEQ multiplex PCR. The sample includes 75,000 to 95,000 clones, about 90% of them seen just once. The gene calls are TRBV4-1 and TRBJ2-4; D uncertain. The material sequenced was CD4+ or CD8+ T cells sorted from blood, taken in a trial of the OX40 agonist ivuxolimab. This receptor was taken from an adult with an advanced solid tumor such as melanoma, head and neck, liver or kidney cancer. The CDR3, as DNA: TGCGCCAGCAGCCATGTCGGATCAAACATTCAGTACTTC. Translating it yields CASSHVGSNIQYF.